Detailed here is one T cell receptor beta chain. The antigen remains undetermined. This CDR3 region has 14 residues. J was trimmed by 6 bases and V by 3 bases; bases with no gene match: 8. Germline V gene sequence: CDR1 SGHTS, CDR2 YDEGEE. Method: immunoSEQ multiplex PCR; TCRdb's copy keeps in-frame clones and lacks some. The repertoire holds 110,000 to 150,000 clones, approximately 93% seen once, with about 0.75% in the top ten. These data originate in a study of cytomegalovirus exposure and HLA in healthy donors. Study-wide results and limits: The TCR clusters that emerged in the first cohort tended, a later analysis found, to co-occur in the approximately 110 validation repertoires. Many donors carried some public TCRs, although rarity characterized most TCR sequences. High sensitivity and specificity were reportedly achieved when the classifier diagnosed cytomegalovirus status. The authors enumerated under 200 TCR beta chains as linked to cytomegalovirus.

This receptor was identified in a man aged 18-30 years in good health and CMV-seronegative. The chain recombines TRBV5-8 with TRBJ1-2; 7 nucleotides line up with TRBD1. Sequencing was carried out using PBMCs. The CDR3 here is CASSYTTGRHGYTF. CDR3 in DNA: TGTGCCAGCAGCTATACGACAGGGCGACATGGCTACACCTTC.